This T cell receptor (beta chain) was documented in a study of T cell repertoires in cytomegalovirus infection. Trimming took 5 bases from V and 0 from J, leaving 12 bases between them. The CDR3 runs 15 residues. Per germline, CDR1 SGHTA and CDR2 FQGNSA. Comment on this clonotype: The antigen is not known.

MiXCR, run by TCRdb on the reads, gives a single entry per CDR3 protein. The sample contains around 430,000 distinct CDR3 sequences, about two fifths of which appear only once. This specimen consisted of cultured PBMCs, obtained from culture after CMV antigen stimulation. The sequence came from a human donor in good health (CMV status not recorded). Some clones in this sample may be carry-over from other donors' samples. The chain recombines TRBV7-2 with TRBJ2-3; possibly TRBD1 or TRBD2 for D (5 bases each). DNA of the CDR3: TGTGCCAGCAGCAGCCAATGGGGGAGCACAGATACGCAGTATTTT. Translation: CASSSQWGSTDTQYF.